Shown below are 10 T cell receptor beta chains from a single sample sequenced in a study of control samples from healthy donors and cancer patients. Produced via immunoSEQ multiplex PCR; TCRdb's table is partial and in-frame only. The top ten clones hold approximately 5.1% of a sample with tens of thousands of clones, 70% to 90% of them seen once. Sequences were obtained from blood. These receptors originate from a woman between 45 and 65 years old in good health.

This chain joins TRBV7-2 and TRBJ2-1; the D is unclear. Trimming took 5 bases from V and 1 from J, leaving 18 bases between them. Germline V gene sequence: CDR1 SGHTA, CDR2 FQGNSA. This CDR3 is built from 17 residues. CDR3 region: CASSITGLYPSYNEQFF. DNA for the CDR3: TGTGCCAGCAGCATTACCGGATTGTACCCGTCCTACAATGAGCAGTTCTTC.

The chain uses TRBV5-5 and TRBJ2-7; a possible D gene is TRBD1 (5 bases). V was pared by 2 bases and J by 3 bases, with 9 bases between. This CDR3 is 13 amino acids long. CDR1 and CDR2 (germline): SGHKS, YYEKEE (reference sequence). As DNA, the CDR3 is TGTGCCAGCAGCTTTAGCCAGGGCTACGAGCAGTACTTC. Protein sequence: CASSFSQGYEQYF.

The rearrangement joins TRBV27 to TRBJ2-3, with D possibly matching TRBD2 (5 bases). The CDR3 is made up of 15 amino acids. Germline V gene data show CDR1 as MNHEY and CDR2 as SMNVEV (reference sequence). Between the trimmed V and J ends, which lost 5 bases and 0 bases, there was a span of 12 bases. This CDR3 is CASSPLGVSTDTQYF. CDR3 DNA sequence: TGTGCCAGCAGTCCGCTCGGGGTAAGCACAGATACGCAGTATTTT.

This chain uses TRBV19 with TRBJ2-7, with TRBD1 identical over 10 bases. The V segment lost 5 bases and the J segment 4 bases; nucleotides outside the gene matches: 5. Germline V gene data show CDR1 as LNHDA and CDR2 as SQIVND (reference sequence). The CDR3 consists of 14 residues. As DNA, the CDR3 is TGTGCCAGTAGTGCCGGGACAGGGGTTTACGAGCAGTACTTC. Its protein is CASSAGTGVYEQYF. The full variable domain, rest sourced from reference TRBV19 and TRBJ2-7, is DGGITQSPKYLFRKEGQNVTLSCEQNLNHDAMYWYRQDPGQGLRLIYYSQIVNDFQKGDIAEGYSVSREKKESFPLTVTSAQKNPTAFYLCASSAGTGVYEQYFGPGTRLTVT.

The CDR3 spells CASSPTSGVDTQYF. CDR3 bases: TGCGCCAGCAGCCCGACTAGCGGGGTCGATACGCAGTATTTT. The chain recombines TRBV5-1 with TRBJ2-3; 11 bases agree with TRBD2. CDR1 SGHRS and CDR2 YFSETQ come from the germline V gene. This CDR3 spans 14 amino acids. The ends lost 4 bases at V and 6 bases at J; junction bases unmatched: 4.

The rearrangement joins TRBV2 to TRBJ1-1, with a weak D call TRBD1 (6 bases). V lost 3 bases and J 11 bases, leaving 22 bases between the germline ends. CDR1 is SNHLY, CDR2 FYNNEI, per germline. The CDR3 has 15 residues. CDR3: CASSDQPTGSSLAFF. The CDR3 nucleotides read TGTGCCAGCAGTGACCAGCCCACAGGGTCCTCCTTGGCTTTCTTT.

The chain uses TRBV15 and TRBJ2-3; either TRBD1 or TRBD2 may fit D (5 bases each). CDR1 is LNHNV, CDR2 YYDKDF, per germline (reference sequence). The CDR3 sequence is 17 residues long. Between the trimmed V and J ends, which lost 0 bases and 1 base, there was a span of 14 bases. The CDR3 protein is CATSREKTGRGTDTQYF. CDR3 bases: TGTGCCACCAGCAGAGAGAAGACGGGACGGGGCACAGATACGCAGTATTTT.

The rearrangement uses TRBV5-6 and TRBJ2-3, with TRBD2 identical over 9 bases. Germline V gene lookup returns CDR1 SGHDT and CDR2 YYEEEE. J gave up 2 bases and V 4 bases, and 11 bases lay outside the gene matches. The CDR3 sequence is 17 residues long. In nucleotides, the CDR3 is TGTGCCAGCAGCCGGGCTTTAGCGGGGGCCTTCACAGATACGCAGTATTTT. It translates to CASSRALAGAFTDTQYF.

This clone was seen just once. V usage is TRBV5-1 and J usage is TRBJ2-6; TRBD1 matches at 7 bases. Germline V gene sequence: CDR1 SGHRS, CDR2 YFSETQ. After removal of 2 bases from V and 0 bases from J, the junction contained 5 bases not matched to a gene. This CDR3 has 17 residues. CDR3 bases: TGCGCCAGCAGCTTCCGGACAGGCCTCTCTGGGGCCAACGTCCTGACTTTC. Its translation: CASSFRTGLSGANVLTF.

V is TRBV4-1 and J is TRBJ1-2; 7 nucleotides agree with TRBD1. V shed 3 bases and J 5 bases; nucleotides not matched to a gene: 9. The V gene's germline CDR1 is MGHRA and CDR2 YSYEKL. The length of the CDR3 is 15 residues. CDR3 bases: TGCGCCAGCAGCCAGGTAGAACAGACAGGGTATGGCTACACCTTC. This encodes CASSQVEQTGYGYTF.